The 14 T cell receptor beta chains reported below all come from one sample, sequenced in a study of human T cells and chemical hapten exposure. TCRdb processed the RACE reads anew with MiXCR; each CDR3 protein has one entry. Among approximately 370,000 distinct CDR3 sequences listed, roughly 6% were seen once. Described time point: pre-sensitization, week 0. Documented treatment: therapeutic diphenylcyclopropenone sensitization with weekly scalp DPC. The specimen was whole blood, collected in connection with sensitization to the hapten diphenylcyclopropenone (DPC). The receptors come from a woman under 30 with alopecia areata. Some clones in this sample may be carry-over from other donors' samples.

The chain carries TRBV27 and TRBJ2-3; 8 nucleotides align to TRBD1. Trimming removed 5 bases from V and 0 bases from J; junction bases left unmatched: 10. Germline V gene sequence: CDR1 MNHEY, CDR2 SMNVEV (reference sequence). The CDR3 loop spans 17 amino acids. The chain's CDR3 is CASSLKTGAYSTDTQYF. The CDR3 DNA is TGTGCCAGCAGTCTTAAGACAGGGGCCTATAGCACAGATACGCAGTATTTT.

This clonotype has just a few counts. The chain has TRBV28 and TRBJ2-7, with D possibly TRBD1 on 5 matching bases. CDR1 and CDR2 (germline): MDHEN, SYDVKM. Deletions cut 1 base from V and 0 bases from J, with 16 bases between. The CDR3 has 17 residues. The CDR3 region is CASSLSPRDSPSYEQYF. The CDR3, as DNA: TGTGCCAGCAGTTTATCGCCCCGAGACAGCCCCTCCTACGAGCAGTACTTC.

The table lists this clonotype with a few counts. This chain connects TRBV3-1 to TRBJ1-3; maybe TRBD1 (6 bases). CDR3 size: 15 residues. The V gene lost 0 bases and the J gene lost 4 bases, with 10 bases spanning the gap. The germline CDR1 and CDR2 sequences are LGHDT and YNNKEL (reference sequence). Written as DNA, the CDR3 is TGTGCCAGCAGCCAAGATGGGGGGCCCGGAAACACCATATATTTT. Translation: CASSQDGGPGNTIYF.

The sample holds many counts of this clonotype. The chain is built from TRBV6-5 and TRBJ1-2, with D hard to call. The germline CDR1 and CDR2 sequences are MNHEY and SVGAGI. The ends were cut back, 0 bases at V and 8 bases at J, with 13 bases in the middle. CDR3 size: 14 residues. The DNA of the CDR3 is TGTGCCAGCAGTTACTCTGGGTTCGCTAGCGGCTACACCTTC. It specifies CASSYSGFASGYTF.

In this sample, this clonotype turned up a few times. The chain recombines TRBV12-3 or TRBV12-4 with TRBJ1-6, with D possibly TRBD1 on 5 matching bases. CDR3 length: 14 residues. V was pared by 3 bases and J by 9 bases, with 12 bases between. Written as DNA, the CDR3 is TGTGCCAGCAGTTTTACCCAGGGAGGTTCACCCCTCCACTTT. This sequence encodes CASSFTQGGSPLHF.

The genes are TRBV7-9 and TRBJ1-1; D remains ambiguous. Trimming removed 5 bases from V and 2 bases from J, with 15 bases in between. Germline-derived CDR1 and CDR2 are SEHNR and FQNEAQ (reference sequence). The CDR3 contains 15 residues. The CDR3 DNA sequence: TGTGCCAGCAGCCCCATCCTAGGGCCTAACACTGAAGCTTTCTTT. This encodes CASSPILGPNTEAFF.

The rearrangement joins TRBV11-2 to TRBJ2-3; D is unresolved. Germline values: CDR1 SGHAT, CDR2 FQNNGV. This CDR3 is built from 15 residues. Trimming pared 1 base from V and 0 bases from J, leaving 8 bases between. The CDR3 sequence is CASSLGALSTDTQYF. The CDR3 coding sequence is TGTGCCAGCAGCTTAGGGGCGCTCAGCACAGATACGCAGTATTTT.

A few counts support this clonotype. The chain's CDR3 is CASCLVAGGPNTGELFF. CDR3 sequence (DNA): TGTGCCAGCTGCCTCGTAGCGGGGGGGCCAAACACCGGGGAGCTGTTTTTT. The chain recombines TRBV28 with TRBJ2-2; 11 nucleotides align to TRBD2. Germline assignment: CDR1 MDHEN and CDR2 SYDVKM. The CDR3 spans 17 residues. V shed 8 bases, J shed 2 bases, and the junction held 10 bases outside the gene matches.

This clonotype has just a few counts. The chain couples TRBV6-2 or TRBV6-3 to TRBJ1-1; no clear D. The germline V and J ends were trimmed by 7 bases and 0 bases, with 21 bases remaining between them. The germline CDR1 and CDR2 sequences are MNHEY and SVGEGT. This CDR3 spans 17 amino acids. CDR3 bases: TGTGCCAGCAAGGGTGGGCTGGGAAAGACTCTGAACACTGAAGCTTTCTTT. Residues: CASKGGLGKTLNTEAFF.

The chain couples TRBV6-5 to TRBJ2-7; D perhaps matches TRBD2 (5 bases). This CDR3 contains 16 residues. In germline, CDR1 is MNHEY, CDR2 SVGAGI. V gave up 5 bases and J gave up 4 bases, with 21 bases separating them. The CDR3 spells CASSDPGRWRSYEQYF. As DNA, the CDR3 is TGTGCCAGCAGTGACCCCGGGCGGTGGAGGTCGTACGAGCAGTACTTC.

This clonotype was seen only a few times. The V and J genes are TRBV7-9 and TRBJ1-5; weak D call: TRBD1 (6 bases). Between the trimmed V and J ends, which lost 1 base and 3 bases, there was a span of 7 bases. CDR3 length equals 14 residues. Germline loops: CDR1 SEHNR, CDR2 FQNEAQ (reference sequence). For the CDR3, the DNA is TGTGCCAGCAGCTTAGGGACAGCCAATCAGCCCCAGCATTTT. It is translated as CASSLGTANQPQHF.

This clonotype was seen only a few times. The V gene is TRBV7-9, the J gene TRBJ1-1; possibly TRBD1 for D (6 bases). The length of the CDR3 is 16 residues. V lost 1 base and J 3 bases, leaving 15 bases between the germline ends. Germline CDR1 is SEHNR and CDR2 is FQNEAQ (reference sequence). The CDR3 here is CASSLGAGGLDTEAFF. DNA for the CDR3: TGTGCCAGCAGCTTAGGGGCGGGGGGCTTAGACACTGAAGCTTTCTTT.

As for this clonotype: Germline and junction disagree at one end, which may indicate a read error. The rearrangement uses TRBV6-6 and TRBJ2-7; D remains unclear. Per germline, CDR1 MNHNY and CDR2 SVGAGI (reference sequence). This CDR3 has 13 amino acids. CDR3 DNA sequence: TGTGCCAGCAGCCCCACGTCGGGTAGTAGCCAGGAATTC. It yields the protein CASSPTSGSSQEF.

The rearrangement uses TRBV12-3 or TRBV12-4 and TRBJ2-1, with TRBD2 identical over 7 bases. Trimming at V came to 8 bases and at J to 6 bases, leaving 10 bases not matched to a gene. This CDR3 region has 14 residues. The CDR3 bases are TGTGCCAGCTCGTGGCCTAGCGGATCCAATGAGCAGTTCTTC. It translates to CASSWPSGSNEQFF.